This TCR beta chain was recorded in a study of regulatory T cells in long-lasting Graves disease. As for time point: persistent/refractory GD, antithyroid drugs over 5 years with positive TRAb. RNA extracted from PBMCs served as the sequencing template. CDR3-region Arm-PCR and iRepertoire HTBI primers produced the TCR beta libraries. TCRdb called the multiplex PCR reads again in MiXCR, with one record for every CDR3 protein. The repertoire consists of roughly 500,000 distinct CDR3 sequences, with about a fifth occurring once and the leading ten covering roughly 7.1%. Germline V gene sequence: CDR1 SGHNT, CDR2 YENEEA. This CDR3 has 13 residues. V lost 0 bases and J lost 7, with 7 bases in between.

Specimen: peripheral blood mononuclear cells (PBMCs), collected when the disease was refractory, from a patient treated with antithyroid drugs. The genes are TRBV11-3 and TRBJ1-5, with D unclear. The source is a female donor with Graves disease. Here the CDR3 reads CASSLDPRQPQHF. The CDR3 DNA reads TGTGCCAGCAGCTTAGACCCTAGGCAGCCCCAGCATTTT.